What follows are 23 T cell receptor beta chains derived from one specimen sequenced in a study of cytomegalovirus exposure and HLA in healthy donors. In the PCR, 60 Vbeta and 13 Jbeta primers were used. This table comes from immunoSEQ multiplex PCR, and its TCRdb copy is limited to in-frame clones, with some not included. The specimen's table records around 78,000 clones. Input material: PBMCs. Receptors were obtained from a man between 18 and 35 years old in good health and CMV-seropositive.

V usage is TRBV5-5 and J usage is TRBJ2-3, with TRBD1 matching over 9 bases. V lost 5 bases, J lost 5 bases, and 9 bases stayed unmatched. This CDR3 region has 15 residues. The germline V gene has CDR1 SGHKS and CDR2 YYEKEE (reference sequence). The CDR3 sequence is CASSSGTGYGDTQYF. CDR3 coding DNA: TGTGCCAGCAGTTCCGGGACAGGGTATGGAGATACGCAGTATTTT.

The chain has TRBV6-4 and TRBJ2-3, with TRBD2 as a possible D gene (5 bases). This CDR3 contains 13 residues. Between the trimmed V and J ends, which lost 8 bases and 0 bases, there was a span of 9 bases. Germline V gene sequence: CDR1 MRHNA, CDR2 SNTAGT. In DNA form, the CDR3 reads TGTGCCAGCGCCTGGAGGAGCACAGATACGCAGTATTTT. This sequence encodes CASAWRSTDTQYF.

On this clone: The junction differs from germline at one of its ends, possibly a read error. Written as DNA, the CDR3 is TGTGCCTGTGCGGGCAGTGCAGCGTTTTGGAACTTC. Its protein product is CACAGSAAFWNF. V gene TRBV30 combines with J gene TRBJ2-5; weak D call: TRBD2 (5 bases). Per germline, CDR1 GTSNPN and CDR2 SVGIG (reference sequence). The CDR3 is 12 amino acids.

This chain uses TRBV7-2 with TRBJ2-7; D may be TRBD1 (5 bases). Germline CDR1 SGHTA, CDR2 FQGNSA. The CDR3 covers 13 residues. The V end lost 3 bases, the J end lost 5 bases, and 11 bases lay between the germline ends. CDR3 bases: TGTGCCAGCAGCTTCGGCAGGGAAAACGAGCAGTACTTC. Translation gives CASSFGRENEQYF.

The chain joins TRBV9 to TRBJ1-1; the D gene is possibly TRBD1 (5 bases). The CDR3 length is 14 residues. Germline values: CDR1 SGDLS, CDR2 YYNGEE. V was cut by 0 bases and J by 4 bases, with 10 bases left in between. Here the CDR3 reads CASSVGGFSTEAFF. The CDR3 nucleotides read TGTGCCAGCAGCGTAGGGGGCTTCTCCACTGAAGCTTTCTTT.

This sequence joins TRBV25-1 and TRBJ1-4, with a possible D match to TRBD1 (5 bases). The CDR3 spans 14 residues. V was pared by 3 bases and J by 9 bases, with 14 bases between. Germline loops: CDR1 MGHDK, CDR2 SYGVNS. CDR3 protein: CASSERGRKQKLFF. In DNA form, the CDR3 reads TGTGCCAGCAGTGAGCGGGGCAGGAAACAAAAACTGTTTTTT.

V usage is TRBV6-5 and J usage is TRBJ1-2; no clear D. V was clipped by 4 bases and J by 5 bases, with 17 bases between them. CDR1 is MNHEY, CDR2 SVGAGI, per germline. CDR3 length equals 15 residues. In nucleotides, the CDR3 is TGTGCCAGCAGTTTTCACCTTTCCGGGGTTTATGGCTACACCTTC. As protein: CASSFHLSGVYGYTF.

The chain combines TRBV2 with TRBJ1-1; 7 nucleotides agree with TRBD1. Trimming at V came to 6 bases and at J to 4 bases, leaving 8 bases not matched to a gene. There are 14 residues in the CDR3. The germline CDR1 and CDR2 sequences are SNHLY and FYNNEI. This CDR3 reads CASRRTGGSTEAFF. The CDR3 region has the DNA TGTGCCAGCAGGAGGACAGGTGGTAGCACTGAAGCTTTCTTT.

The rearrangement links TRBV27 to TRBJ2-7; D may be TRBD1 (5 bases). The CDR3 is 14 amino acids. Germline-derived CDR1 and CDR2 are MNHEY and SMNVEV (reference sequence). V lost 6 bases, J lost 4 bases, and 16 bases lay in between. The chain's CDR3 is CASRGQGSEYEQYF. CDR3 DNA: TGTGCCAGCAGGGGCCAGGGATCCGAGTACGAGCAGTACTTC.

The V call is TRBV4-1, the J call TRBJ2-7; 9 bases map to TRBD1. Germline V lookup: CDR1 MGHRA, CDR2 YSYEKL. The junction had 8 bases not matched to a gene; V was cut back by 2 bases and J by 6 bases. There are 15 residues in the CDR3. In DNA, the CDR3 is TGCGCCAGCAGCCAAACAGGGGGCGAGTTTGTCGAGCAGTACTTC. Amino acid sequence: CASSQTGGEFVEQYF.

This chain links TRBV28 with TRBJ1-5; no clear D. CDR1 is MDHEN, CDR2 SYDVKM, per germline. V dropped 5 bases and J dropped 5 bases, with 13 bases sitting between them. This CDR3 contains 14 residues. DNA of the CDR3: TGTGCCAGCAGTCCCAGGCGTGAACATCAGCCCCAGCATTTT. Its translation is CASSPRREHQPQHF.

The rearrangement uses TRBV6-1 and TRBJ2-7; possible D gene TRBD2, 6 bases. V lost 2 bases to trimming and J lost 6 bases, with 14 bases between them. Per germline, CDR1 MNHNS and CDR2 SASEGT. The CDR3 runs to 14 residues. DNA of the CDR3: TGTGCCAGCAGTGAATCGGGAGAGTGGGGCGAGCAGTACTTC. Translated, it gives CASSESGEWGEQYF.

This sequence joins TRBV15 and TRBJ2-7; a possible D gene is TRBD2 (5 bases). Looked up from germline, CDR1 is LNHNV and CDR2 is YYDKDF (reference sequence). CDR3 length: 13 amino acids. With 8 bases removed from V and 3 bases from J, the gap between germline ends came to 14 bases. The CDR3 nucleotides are TGTGCCACCTCCGAGGATGAGGGCTACGAGCAGTACTTC. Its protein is CATSEDEGYEQYF.

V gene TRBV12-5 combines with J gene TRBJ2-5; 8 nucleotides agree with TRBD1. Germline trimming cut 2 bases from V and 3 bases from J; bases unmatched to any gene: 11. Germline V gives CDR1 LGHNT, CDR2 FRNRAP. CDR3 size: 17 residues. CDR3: CASGLSPTDRAEETQYF. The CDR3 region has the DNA TGTGCTAGTGGTTTGTCGCCCACGGACAGGGCGGAAGAGACCCAGTACTTC.

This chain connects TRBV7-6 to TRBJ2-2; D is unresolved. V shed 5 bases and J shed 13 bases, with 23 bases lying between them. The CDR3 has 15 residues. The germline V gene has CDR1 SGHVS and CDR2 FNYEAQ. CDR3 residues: CASSPLITTSRGLFF. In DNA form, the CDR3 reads TGTGCCAGCAGCCCCTTAATAACGACTTCGAGAGGGCTGTTTTTT.

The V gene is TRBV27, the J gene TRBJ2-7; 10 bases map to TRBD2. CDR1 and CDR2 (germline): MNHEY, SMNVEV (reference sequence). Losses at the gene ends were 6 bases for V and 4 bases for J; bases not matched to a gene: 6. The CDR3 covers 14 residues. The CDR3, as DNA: TGTGCCAGCAGCTGGGCTAGCGGGAGTTACGAGCAGTACTTC. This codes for CASSWASGSYEQYF.

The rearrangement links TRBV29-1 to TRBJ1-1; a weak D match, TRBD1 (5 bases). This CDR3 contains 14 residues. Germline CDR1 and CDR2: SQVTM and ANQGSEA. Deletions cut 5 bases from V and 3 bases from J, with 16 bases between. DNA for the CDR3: TGCAGCGTTTGGGCCTCAGGGATGGACACTGAAGCTTTCTTT. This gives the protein CSVWASGMDTEAFF. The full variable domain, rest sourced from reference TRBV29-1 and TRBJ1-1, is SAVISQKPSRDICQRGTSLTIQCQVDSQVTMMFWYRQQPGQSLTLIATANQGSEATYESGFVIDKFPISRPNLTFSTLTVSNMSPEDSSIYLCSVWASGMDTEAFFGQGTRLTVV.

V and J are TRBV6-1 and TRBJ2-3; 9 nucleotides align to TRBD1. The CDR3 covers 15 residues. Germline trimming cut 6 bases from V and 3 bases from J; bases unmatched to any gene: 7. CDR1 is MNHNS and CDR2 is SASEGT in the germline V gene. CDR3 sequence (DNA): TGTGCCAGCAGACCCACAGGGGGCGCGACAGATACGCAGTATTTT. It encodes CASRPTGGATDTQYF.

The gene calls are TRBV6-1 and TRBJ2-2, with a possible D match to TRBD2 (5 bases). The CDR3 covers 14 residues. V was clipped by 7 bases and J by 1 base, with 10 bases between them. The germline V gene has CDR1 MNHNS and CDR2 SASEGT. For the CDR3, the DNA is TGTGCCAGCACGAAGACTAAGAACACCGGGGAGCTGTTTTTT. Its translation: CASTKTKNTGELFF.

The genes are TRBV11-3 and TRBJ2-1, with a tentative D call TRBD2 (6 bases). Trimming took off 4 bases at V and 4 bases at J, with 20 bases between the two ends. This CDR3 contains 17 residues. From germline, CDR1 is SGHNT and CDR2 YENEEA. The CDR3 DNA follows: TGTGCCAGCAGCTCATCGAGCCCTAGCGAGGAATACAATGAGCAGTTCTTC. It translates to CASSSSSPSEEYNEQFF.

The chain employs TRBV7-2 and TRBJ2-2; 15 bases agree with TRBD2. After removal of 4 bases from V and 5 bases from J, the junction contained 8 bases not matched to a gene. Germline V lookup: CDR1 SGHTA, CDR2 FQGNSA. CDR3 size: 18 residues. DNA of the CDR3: TGTGCCAGCAGCTCGGGACTAGCGGGGGGAGAGGGAACCGGGGAGCTGTTTTTT. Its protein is CASSSGLAGGEGTGELFF.

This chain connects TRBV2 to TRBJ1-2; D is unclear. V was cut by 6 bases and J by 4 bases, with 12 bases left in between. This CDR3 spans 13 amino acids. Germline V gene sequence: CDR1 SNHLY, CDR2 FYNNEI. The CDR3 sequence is CASRTRGSYGYTF. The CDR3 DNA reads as TGTGCCAGCAGAACACGTGGGAGCTATGGCTACACCTTC.

This CDR3 reads CASSAFRVYEQYF. The DNA of the CDR3 is TGTGCCAGCAGTGCATTCAGGGTCTACGAGCAGTACTTC. This chain uses TRBV6-1 with TRBJ2-7; the D gene is possibly TRBD1 (5 bases). The germline V gene encodes CDR1 MNHNS and CDR2 SASEGT. This CDR3 spans 13 amino acids. V was shortened by 4 bases and J by 3 bases, with 10 bases between the two germline ends.